The present T cell receptor beta chain was sequenced within a study of blood T cell repertoires in COVID-19. V was cut by 2 bases and J by 0 bases, with 7 bases left in between. CDR1 LNHDA and CDR2 SQIVND come from the germline V gene (reference sequence). The CDR3 is 14 amino acids. Data came from immunoSEQ multiplex PCR; TCRdb stores just in-frame clones and leaves some out. This sample has about 210,000 clones, with around 86% found just once. Sequences were obtained from PBMCs or T cells enriched from blood (not recorded which). J is TRBJ1-1 and V is TRBV19; the D gene is possibly TRBD1 (6 bases). This clonotype was sampled from a woman in her forties or fifties with acute COVID-19. CDR3 coding DNA: TGTGCCAGTAGTATAAGGGGGATGAACACTGAAGCTTTCTTT. Protein: CASSIRGMNTEAFF.